This passage covers 28 T cell receptor beta chains from one sample sequenced in a study of blood T cells in healthy people across ages. A J-beta primer mix and a sample-barcoded 5' primer were used in a second PCR of about 7 to 12 cycles. TCRdb recomputed calls from the 5' RACE reads with MiXCR, one row per CDR3 protein. The data contain over 1,500,000 distinct CDR3 sequences, around 48% of them singletons. The sequenced sample consisted of blood. These receptors were collected from a woman aged 40 to 50 in good health.

The sample holds a few counts of this clonotype. The gene calls are TRBV12-3 or TRBV12-4 and TRBJ2-7, with 12 nucleotides matching TRBD2. V gave up 6 bases and J gave up 7 bases; unmatched junction bases: 13. The CDR3 totals 16 residues. The CDR3 loop is CASSPTSGGPVGEQYF. The DNA for the CDR3 is TGTGCCAGCAGCCCGACTAGCGGGGGTCCCGTAGGGGAGCAGTACTTC.

This clonotype has more than one count but fewer than ten. V is TRBV20-1 and J is TRBJ1-6; 7 bases agree with TRBD1. The CDR3 sequence is 13 residues long. V lost 6 bases to trimming and J lost 4 bases; unmatched junction nucleotides: 3. Looked up from germline, CDR1 is DFQATT and CDR2 is SNEGSKA (reference sequence). CDR3 DNA sequence: TGCAGTGCAGTGGGACAGTATAATTCACCCCTCCACTTT. Its translation is CSAVGQYNSPLHF.

CDR3 amino acids: CSVEVHRGPQETQYF. The CDR3 nucleotides are TGCAGCGTTGAAGTTCACAGGGGCCCCCAAGAGACCCAGTACTTC. J is TRBJ2-5 and V is TRBV29-1; 7 bases map to TRBD1. CDR3 length: 15 residues. Per germline, CDR1 SQVTM and CDR2 ANQGSEA. With 1 base clipped from V and 1 base from J, the junction kept 6 bases outside the gene matches.

The chain joins TRBV12-3 or TRBV12-4 to TRBJ2-7; 10 bases map to TRBD2. V shed 5 bases and J 1 base; nucleotides not matched to a gene: 2. This CDR3 comprises 14 residues. DNA for the CDR3: TGTGCCAGCAGTACTAGCGGGATTTCCTACGAGCAGTACTTC. Amino acids: CASSTSGISYEQYF.

This clonotype was found a few times. The chain uses TRBV15 and TRBJ2-7; weak D call: TRBD1 (6 bases). The CDR3 length is 12 residues. V was trimmed by 3 bases and J by 6 bases, leaving 9 bases between them. CDR1 is LNHNV and CDR2 is YYDKDF in the germline V gene (reference sequence). The CDR3 sequence is CATSSTGSEQYF. DNA for the CDR3: TGTGCCACCAGCAGTACAGGGAGCGAGCAGTACTTC.

The sample holds a few counts of this clonotype. This chain connects TRBV15 to TRBJ2-1; 7 nucleotides agree with TRBD2. The CDR3 contains 15 residues. V shed 4 bases and J 8 bases; nucleotides not matched to a gene: 11. CDR1 and CDR2 from the germline V gene are LNHNV and YYDKDF (reference sequence). This CDR3 reads CATSTLAGVVYEQFF. The CDR3, as DNA: TGTGCCACCAGCACCCTCGCGGGGGTCGTCTATGAGCAGTTCTTC.

The chain uses TRBV18 and TRBJ2-7; perhaps D is TRBD1 or TRBD2 (5 bases each). The V and J ends lost 4 bases and 0 bases respectively, with 16 bases between them. This CDR3 contains 16 residues. Germline CDR1 and CDR2: KGHSH and LQKENI. The CDR3 DNA reads TGTGCCAGCTCACTCCGGTACCGGGACGGCTCCTACGAGCAGTACTTC. It yields the protein CASSLRYRDGSYEQYF.

As concerns this clonotype: An end of the junction differs from the germline gene, which may be a read error. The chain couples TRBV5-1 to TRBJ2-1, with D possibly matching TRBD2 (5 bases). CDR3 length equals 15 residues. Germline lookup yields CDR1 SGHRS and CDR2 YFSETQ. This CDR3 reads CASSHLASEPNGQFF. The CDR3 coding sequence is TGCGCCAGCAGCCATCTAGCCTCAGAACCCAATGGGCAGTTCTTC.

Here the CDR3 reads CASSRPVGQGFDQPQHF. In DNA, the CDR3 is TGTGCCAGCAGCCGACCGGTTGGACAGGGTTTTGATCAGCCCCAGCATTTT. The chain links TRBV7-2 to TRBJ1-5, with 8 bases fitting TRBD1. With 5 bases clipped from V and 5 bases from J, the junction kept 14 bases outside the gene matches. Looked up from germline, CDR1 is SGHTA and CDR2 is FQGNSA. The CDR3 is 17 amino acids.

The J gene is TRBJ2-5, the V gene TRBV5-1; a weak D match, TRBD2 (6 bases). V gave up 4 bases and J gave up 1 base, with 23 bases separating them. Germline assignment: CDR1 SGHRS and CDR2 YFSETQ. This CDR3 spans 18 amino acids. Here the CDR3 DNA reads TGCGCCAGCAGCCCGGGACTGGCTCTTGCGCTGACCCAAGAGACCCAGTACTTC. Translated, it gives CASSPGLALALTQETQYF.

The chain links TRBV20-1 to TRBJ2-7, with a weak D call TRBD1 (6 bases). Germline lookup yields CDR1 DFQATT and CDR2 SNEGSKA (reference sequence). The ends were cut back, 5 bases at V and 4 bases at J, with 12 bases in the middle. The CDR3 totals 12 residues. The CDR3 loop reads CSAGDTWYEQYF. The CDR3 DNA reads TGCAGTGCTGGGGACACATGGTACGAGCAGTACTTC.

This chain joins TRBV6-2 or TRBV6-3 and TRBJ2-5; D is perhaps TRBD2 (6 bases). The germline V gene has CDR1 MNHEY and CDR2 SVGEGT. The CDR3 extends over 11 amino acids. V was cut by 7 bases and J by 5 bases, with 8 bases left in between. CDR3 sequence (DNA): TGTGCCAGCAATCGGGGGGAGACCCAGTACTTC. Translated, it gives CASNRGETQYF.

This clonotype has just one count. This chain joins TRBV5-1 and TRBJ2-1; 7 nucleotides match TRBD2. Trimming took 1 base from V and 7 from J; bases not matched to a gene: 11. CDR3 length: 16 residues. The germline V gene encodes CDR1 SGHRS and CDR2 YFSETQ. CDR3 nucleotides: TGCGCCAGCAGCTTGCCCAGCGGGACTGGAAAAAATGAGCAGTTCTTC. Translated: CASSLPSGTGKNEQFF.

The V and J genes are TRBV5-1 and TRBJ2-1, with TRBD2 identical over 9 bases. Germline-derived CDR1 and CDR2 are SGHRS and YFSETQ. This CDR3 has 19 amino acids. J lost 6 bases, V lost 4 bases, and 20 bases had no gene match. In DNA form, the CDR3 reads TGCGCCAGCAGCGTCCGAGCGGGGGGCGGCTCCGATCCTTTCAATGAGCAGTTCTTC. This encodes CASSVRAGGGSDPFNEQFF.

This clonotype was counted between two and nine times. V and J are TRBV5-1 and TRBJ2-7; D gene ambiguous. CDR3 length equals 13 residues. Trimming took off 0 bases at V and 2 bases at J, with 6 bases between the two ends. Germline V lookup: CDR1 SGHRS, CDR2 YFSETQ. CDR3 bases: TGCGCCAGCAGCTTGGATTTCGCCTACGAGCAGTACTTC. This sequence encodes CASSLDFAYEQYF.

J is TRBJ2-1 and V is TRBV27; D remains unclear. Trimming removed 1 base at V and 0 bases at J, with 7 bases between. The CDR3 extends over 15 amino acids. In germline, CDR1 is MNHEY, CDR2 SMNVEV (reference sequence). The CDR3 protein is CASSLLRNSYNEQFF. The CDR3 DNA reads as TGTGCCAGCAGTTTATTGCGGAACTCCTACAATGAGCAGTTCTTC.

The sample holds many counts of this clonotype. The CDR3 here is CSAKTSGSYNEQFF. DNA of the CDR3: TGCAGTGCTAAGACTAGCGGGTCCTACAATGAGCAGTTCTTC. The chain couples TRBV20-1 to TRBJ2-1; 10 bases match TRBD2. Germline lookup yields CDR1 DFQATT and CDR2 SNEGSKA (reference sequence). J was trimmed by 1 base and V by 4 bases; bases with no gene match: 1. This CDR3 comprises 14 residues.

The genes are TRBV7-2 and TRBJ2-3; D perhaps matches TRBD1 (5 bases). CDR1 is SGHTA, CDR2 FQGNSA, per germline. The V and J ends lost 9 bases and 0 bases respectively, with 10 bases between them. The CDR3 has 13 amino acids. The CDR3 protein is CASDRLSTDTQYF. Here the CDR3 DNA reads TGTGCCAGTGACAGATTAAGCACAGATACGCAGTATTTT.

The chain employs TRBV15 and TRBJ2-3; 11 bases align to TRBD2. Germline V gene sequence: CDR1 LNHNV, CDR2 YYDKDF (reference sequence). There are 17 residues in the CDR3. Germline trimming cut 0 bases from V and 2 bases from J; bases unmatched to any gene: 4. Here the CDR3 DNA reads TGTGCCACCAGCAGAGATACTAGCGGGGGACCCACAGATACGCAGTATTTT. Its translation: CATSRDTSGGPTDTQYF.

The J gene is TRBJ2-5, the V gene TRBV5-1, with 8 bases matching TRBD1. V lost 0 bases, J lost 5 bases, and 15 bases stayed unmatched. Germline CDR1 reads SGHRS; CDR2 reads YFSETQ. The CDR3 spans 18 residues. CDR3 loop: CASSLVVTGVGTTETQYF. CDR3 coding DNA: TGCGCCAGCAGCTTGGTCGTGACAGGGGTCGGCACAACGGAGACCCAGTACTTC. The full variable domain, rest sourced from reference TRBV5-1 and TRBJ2-5, is KAGVTQTPRYLIKTRGQQVTLSCSPISGHRSVSWYQQTPGQGLQFLFEYFSETQRNKGNFPGRFSGRQFSNSRSEMNVSTLELGDSALYLCASSLVVTGVGTTETQYFGPGTRLLVL.

V gene TRBV21-1 combines with J gene TRBJ2-7; the table names TRBD2, a call not compared with the DNA. TRBV21-1 is classified as a pseudogene. The CDR3 sequence is 16 residues long. CDR3 sequence: CASSKVRTAGYYEQYF. The CDR3, as DNA: TGTGCCAGCAGCAAAGTGCGGACGGCCGGCTACTACGAGCAGTACTTC.

This clonotype has only a few counts. In DNA form, the CDR3 reads TGCGCCAGCAGCTTGGCATGGGGTACAGGTGCGGAGACCCAGTACTTC. Translating it yields CASSLAWGTGAETQYF. The chain is built from TRBV5-1 and TRBJ2-5; tentatively, D is TRBD1 (5 bases). The CDR3 is 16 amino acids. The germline gives CDR1 SGHRS, CDR2 YFSETQ. The ends were cut back, 0 bases at V and 5 bases at J, with 17 bases in the middle.

The chain couples TRBV12-3 or TRBV12-4 to TRBJ2-7; D is ambiguous. V was shortened by 5 bases and J by 0 bases, with 8 bases between the two germline ends. The CDR3 consists of 13 residues. CDR3 sequence (DNA): TGTGCCAGCAGTGGACGGATCTCCTACGAGCAGTACTTC. Translating it yields CASSGRISYEQYF.

The chain has TRBV28 and TRBJ2-5; possibly TRBD2 for D (5 bases). The end of the DNA is better explained by TRBJ2-1, so the J call may be wrong. CDR1 and CDR2 from the germline V gene are MDHEN and SYDVKM. The CDR3 is made up of 14 amino acids. In DNA form, the CDR3 reads TGTGCCAGCAGAACTCGGGGAAATGTAGAGACCCAGTTCTTC. Amino acids: CASRTRGNVETQFF.

The chain joins TRBV6-1 to TRBJ2-3; 10 bases line up with TRBD2. Unmatched junction bases numbered 3, after V lost 2 bases and J lost 4 bases. The CDR3 covers 15 residues. The V gene's germline CDR1 is MNHNS and CDR2 SASEGT. This chain's CDR3 is CASSELGTSADTQYF. CDR3 nucleotides: TGTGCCAGCAGTGAATTGGGGACTAGCGCAGATACGCAGTATTTT.

V gene TRBV29-1 combines with J gene TRBJ1-1, with a weak D call TRBD1 (5 bases). This CDR3 has 15 residues. With 5 bases removed from V and 0 bases from J, the gap between germline ends came to 16 bases. Germline V gene lookup returns CDR1 SQVTM and CDR2 ANQGSEA. DNA of the CDR3: TGCAGCGTTCACAGACAGATGGCCTTGAACACTGAAGCTTTCTTT. This codes for CSVHRQMALNTEAFF.

The genes are TRBV7-2 and TRBJ2-3; the match to TRBD1 covers 7 bases. Trimming at V came to 4 bases and at J to 0 bases, leaving 4 bases not matched to a gene. CDR1 SGHTA and CDR2 FQGNSA come from the germline V gene. The CDR3 consists of 15 residues. As DNA, the CDR3 is TGTGCCAGCAGCTATGGACAGGCTAGCACAGATACGCAGTATTTT. Translation gives CASSYGQASTDTQYF.

The genes are TRBV19 and TRBJ2-6, with 14 bases lining up with TRBD2. The CDR3 contains 19 residues. J gave up 3 bases and V 5 bases, and 9 bases lay outside the gene matches. Germline CDR1 and CDR2: LNHDA and SQIVND (reference sequence). The CDR3 DNA sequence: TGTGCCAGTAGTCCCGGACTAGCGGGGGGTCCCCTTGGGGCCAACGTCCTGACTTTC. Translated, it gives CASSPGLAGGPLGANVLTF.